Listed here are 14 T cell receptor beta chains from one sample, sequenced in a study of blood T cell repertoires in COVID-19. Some clones are missing from TCRdb's copy, which holds only in-frame ones; the method was immunoSEQ multiplex PCR. The data show about 41,000 clones, with more than 75% seen just once and approximately 4.9% held by the top ten. Material for sequencing was peripheral blood. These receptor sequences come from a human donor in a cohort sampled during active COVID-19.

This chain joins TRBV3-1 (or the pseudogene TRBV3-2) and TRBJ1-1; TRBD1 matches at 7 bases. V gave up 0 bases and J gave up 4 bases; unmatched junction bases: 8. The V gene's germline CDR1 is LGHDT and CDR2 YNNKEL (reference sequence). The CDR3 is 16 amino acids. CDR3 loop: CASSQDPDRTGTEAFF. The CDR3 coding sequence is TGTGCCAGCAGCCAAGATCCGGACAGGACGGGCACTGAAGCTTTCTTT.

The chain has TRBV27 and TRBJ2-3, with D perhaps matching TRBD2 (6 bases). V was shortened by 1 base and J by 0 bases, with 17 bases between the two germline ends. The germline V gene encodes CDR1 MNHEY and CDR2 SMNVEV (reference sequence). CDR3 length: 18 residues. The CDR3 DNA reads TGTGCCAGCAGTTTATACGGGCCCGGGACTCCAAGCACAGATACGCAGTATTTT. This gives the protein CASSLYGPGTPSTDTQYF.

The chain links TRBV30 to TRBJ2-7; D is uncertain. Trimming removed 2 bases at V and 1 base at J, with 3 bases between. CDR1 and CDR2 (germline): GTSNPN, SVGIG (reference sequence). This CDR3 has 11 residues. The CDR3 sequence: CAWSPSYEQYF. DNA for the CDR3: TGTGCCTGGAGTCCATCCTACGAGCAGTACTTC.

J is TRBJ2-7 and V is TRBV10-3, with D possibly TRBD1 on 6 matching bases. Germline V gene sequence: CDR1 ENHRY, CDR2 SYGVKD. The CDR3 sequence is 14 residues long. V was pared by 8 bases and J by 3 bases, with 17 bases between. CDR3 sequence: CAILKETGDYEQYF. In DNA, the CDR3 is TGTGCCATCTTAAAGGAGACAGGTGACTACGAGCAGTACTTC.

The genes are TRBV6-5 and TRBJ2-2; 9 nucleotides align to TRBD1. Trimming at V came to 6 bases and at J to 4 bases, leaving 0 bases not matched to a gene. This CDR3 contains 13 residues. Germline assignment: CDR1 MNHEY and CDR2 SVGAGI. CDR3 DNA: TGTGCCAGCAGGACAGGGGGCACCGGGGAGCTGTTTTTT. It is translated as CASRTGGTGELFF.

This clone was picked up one time. The rearrangement joins TRBV28 to TRBJ1-2, with 7 bases aligning to TRBD1. Trimming took 3 bases from V and 0 from J; bases not matched to a gene: 1. Germline V lookup: CDR1 MDHEN, CDR2 SYDVKM. The CDR3 has 14 amino acids. The CDR3 bases are TGTGCCAGCAGTTTCAGGGGGGCTAACTATGGCTACACCTTC. It is translated as CASSFRGANYGYTF.

The J gene is TRBJ2-2, the V gene TRBV2, with TRBD2 identical over 10 bases. V dropped 7 bases and J dropped 6; count of bases not matched to a gene: 5. The CDR3 loop spans 14 amino acids. The germline gives CDR1 SNHLY, CDR2 FYNNEI. CDR3 DNA: TGTGCCAGCATGGGACTAGCGTGGTCCGGGGAGCTGTTTTTT. This sequence encodes CASMGLAWSGELFF.

The chain joins TRBV5-1 to TRBJ2-3; D uncertain. Germline assignment: CDR1 SGHRS and CDR2 YFSETQ. The V end was cut by 0 bases, the J end by 2 bases, with 7 bases between. This CDR3 has 14 amino acids. CDR3 DNA: TGCGCCAGCAGCTTGGTCGCGATCACAGATACGCAGTATTTT. This sequence encodes CASSLVAITDTQYF.

This chain uses TRBV28 with TRBJ1-3; 8 bases agree with TRBD1. Losses at the gene ends were 4 bases for V and 11 bases for J; bases not matched to a gene: 13. This CDR3 contains 15 residues. Germline V gene lookup returns CDR1 MDHEN and CDR2 SYDVKM. CDR3 DNA sequence: TGTGCCAGCAGTTGGGGACAGGACCCCTATGGTGCCATATATTTT. Amino acid sequence: CASSWGQDPYGAIYF. The entire variable domain, with the rest obtained from reference TRBV28 and TRBJ1-3, is as follows: DVKVTQSSRYLVKRTGEKVFLECVQDMDHENMFWYRQDPGLGLRLIYFSYDVKMKEKGDIPEGYSVSREKKERFSLILESASTNQTSMYLCASSWGQDPYGAIYFGEGSWLTVV.

J is TRBJ2-3 and V is TRBV7-2; D unresolved. The CDR3 consists of 14 residues. In germline, CDR1 is SGHTA, CDR2 FQGNSA. The V end lost 3 bases, the J end lost 2 bases, and 9 bases lay between the germline ends. This chain's CDR3 is CASSFEQVTDTQYF. The CDR3 DNA reads TGTGCCAGCAGCTTCGAGCAGGTCACAGATACGCAGTATTTT.

The rearrangement links TRBV6-6 to TRBJ2-7; TRBD1 matches at 8 bases. Germline V gives CDR1 MNHNY, CDR2 SVGAGI (reference sequence). Losses at the gene ends were 10 bases for V and 5 bases for J; bases not matched to a gene: 13. CDR3 length equals 14 residues. The DNA for the CDR3 is TGTGCCACCTACGAGGACAGGGCATACCACGAGCAGTACTTC. This encodes CATYEDRAYHEQYF.

The chain carries TRBV27 and TRBJ2-3; possibly TRBD2 for D (6 bases). Germline assignment: CDR1 MNHEY and CDR2 SMNVEV (reference sequence). Trimming pared 7 bases from V and 2 bases from J, leaving 22 bases between. The CDR3 is 17 amino acids. The CDR3 loop reads CASNLFPLTSSTDTQYF. CDR3 bases: TGTGCCAGCAACCTATTCCCCCTTACTAGCTCCACAGATACGCAGTATTTT.

The chain couples TRBV11-1 to TRBJ1-2; D ambiguous. Trimming cost V 5 bases and J 4 bases, with 17 bases left between them. The CDR3 runs 15 residues. Germline-derived CDR1 and CDR2 are SGHAT and FQDESV (reference sequence). The CDR3 DNA sequence: TGTGCCAGCAGCCCGAGCGGGCCAATCGGCTATGGCTACACCTTC. Protein: CASSPSGPIGYGYTF.

The V gene is TRBV28, the J gene TRBJ2-3; 14 bases are a match to TRBD2. With 5 bases clipped from V and 1 base from J, the junction kept 14 bases outside the gene matches. CDR1 is MDHEN, CDR2 SYDVKM, per germline. The CDR3 is 20 residues long. For the CDR3, the DNA is TGTGCCAGCAGTCCTGTTCCGGGACTAGCGGGAGAATGGGGCACAGATACGCAGTATTTT. Protein sequence: CASSPVPGLAGEWGTDTQYF.